Sequencing of this T cell receptor (beta chain) was carried out in a study of blood T cells in healthy people across ages (dated by TCRdb to the mid-2010s). Study-wide context: Template switching captured roughly one uniquely barcoded TCR beta cDNA molecule per two T cells in model experiments. To track age-related changes in TCR beta repertoire diversity, the study relied on deep sequencing normalized with unique cDNA molecular identifiers. The donors were split into four age groups: young (average 16 years), middle-aged (39), aged (more than 60) and long-lived (approximately 80). Two additional independent replicas of 1 million unique cDNA reads from the same blood draw were analyzed for two donors (one aged 18 to 30 and one aged 80 or older).

As concerns this clonotype: Its specific antigen is unknown. Base qualities are not provided; no much larger clone lies one nucleotide away.

Systemically healthy Caucasian individuals from Russia, roughly 40 in total and aged about 6 to 95 years, were included as donors. Each donor gave ten milliliters of peripheral blood, drawn into EDTA-treated Vacutainer tubes. Ficoll-Paque density-gradient centrifugation was used to isolate PBMCs, with at least 7 million obtained per sample. Trizol reagent was used to extract total RNA from the PBMCs, yielding at least 5.5 micrograms per sample. Naive CD45RAhigh/CD27high T cell percentages were measured by flow cytometry on a PBMC aliquot from every donor. Relative to germline, V is missing 6 bases and J is missing 6 bases, with 7 bases of the junction outside any gene match. From a lookup of the germline V gene, CDR1 and CDR2 are SNHLY and FYNNEI. Counted from cysteine to phenylalanine, this CDR3 has 14 amino acids. Of the read, only the CDR3 DNA is kept; its 42 bases are in frame from base 1. Library prep was done by 5' RACE. Sequenced using an Illumina HiSeq 2500. A second roughly 7 to 11 cycle PCR used a sample-barcoded 5' primer and a J-beta primer mix. Each TCR beta cDNA molecule received a unique molecular identifier from a template-switch 5' adaptor carrying 12 random nucleotides. Each sample yielded at least 2.5 million CDR3-containing paired-end reads. First-strand cDNA synthesis was performed from all RNA using the Mint cDNA synthesis kit, with priming by a TRBC-specific oligonucleotide. After uracil-DNA glycosylase treatment, a first 18-cycle PCR used universal primers M1SS and BC2_uni_R on all cDNA. The paper's processing steps were these. Normalization of each sample was performed by random selection of 1 million high-quality reads, each carrying a distinct molecular identifier. Reads with shared molecular identifiers were discarded instead of being binned into consensus sequences. MiTCR, with a Q25 quality threshold and the strictest error-elimination algorithm, was used for CDR3 identification, clonotype clustering and error correction. Lower-bound total TCR beta diversity was estimated with a nonparametric unseen species model using Euler transformation. In TCRdb, the public reads were trimmed at Q25 with fastp and aligned with MiXCR, with productive beta chains retained. A single entry per CDR3 protein holds the most common genes and DNA from its merged rows. TCRdb's processing, not the authors', yielded these V and J calls. This sample is represented by 800,000 or so distinct CDR3 sequences; just under 25% of them were singletons. The ten top clones hold more than 3% of the sample.

What the authors observed across the whole study: Total diversity estimates from one million sequenced T cells were considered lower bounds and underestimates. Because the CMV infection status of the donors was unknown, age-related changes in expanded clonotypes may potentially have been confounded. Because profiling used bulk unsorted PBMCs, naive and antigen-experienced compartments could not be compared conclusively. Compared with the aged group, more naive CD4+ T cells, fewer expanded clones and increased TCR diversity were shown by the long-lived group, suggesting age selection. Observed TCR beta diversity correlated strongly with the percentage of naive T cells measured by flow cytometry. As age increased, observed TCR beta diversity per million T cells dropped in a roughly linear way, and a significant reduction was already evident by age 40.

The data also belong to a second study, concerning T cells of mothers and their children. The second study's authors report: Donors were nine systemically healthy Caucasian individuals: three mothers and their six children. cDNA synthesis used all of the extracted RNA, with 1.5 ug of RNA in each 15 ul reaction. In the second PCR, the M1S primer added sample barcodes and 2-4 random nucleotides. Over 8.5 million TCR beta CDR3 reads were obtained for each mother, and around 3 million reads were obtained for each child. Thymic selection similarly shapes TCR recombination output in related and unrelated pairs, with minor effect from inherited differences. Normalized repertoire overlap was always slightly but never significantly higher in related than unrelated mother-child pairs. No persistent microchimeric T cell clones were detected, at a sensitivity of approximately 100 clones per million clonotypes. Deep NGS was used in the study to compare the TCR beta repertoires of mothers and children and to look for features that separate related mother-child pairs from unrelated individuals. On average, the children were approximately 12 +/- 4 years old, while the mothers were about 37 +/- 4 years old. After adapter ligation was performed with NEBNext reagents, the libraries were sequenced on an Illumina HiSeq 2000 with 100+100 nt paired-end reads. To prevent cross-contamination, the mother and child libraries were prepared a month apart and were sequenced in separate runs. Between 500,000 and 2,000,000 distinct TCR beta clonotypes were identified per donor. Naive TCR beta clonotypes were estimated from low-frequency clonotypes matched to each donor's FACS-determined naive share, without sorting.

The clonotype was recovered from a boy aged 5-17 years in good health. Recombination connected TRBV2 to TRBJ2-2; a stretch of 7 junction bases matches TRBD1. What was sequenced was blood. The sequence in DNA is TGTGCCAGCAGCTCCGGGACAGAAGCCGGGGAGCTGTTTTTT. Its amino acids are CASSSGTEAGELFF. With all but the CDR3 taken from the reference TRBV2 and TRBJ2-2 genes, the full variable domain is: EPEVTQTPSHQVTQMGQEVILRCVPISNHLYFYWYRQILGQKVEFLVSFYNNEISEKSEIFDDQFSVERPDGSNFTLKIRSTKLEDSAMYFCASSSGTEAGELFFGEGSRLTVL.